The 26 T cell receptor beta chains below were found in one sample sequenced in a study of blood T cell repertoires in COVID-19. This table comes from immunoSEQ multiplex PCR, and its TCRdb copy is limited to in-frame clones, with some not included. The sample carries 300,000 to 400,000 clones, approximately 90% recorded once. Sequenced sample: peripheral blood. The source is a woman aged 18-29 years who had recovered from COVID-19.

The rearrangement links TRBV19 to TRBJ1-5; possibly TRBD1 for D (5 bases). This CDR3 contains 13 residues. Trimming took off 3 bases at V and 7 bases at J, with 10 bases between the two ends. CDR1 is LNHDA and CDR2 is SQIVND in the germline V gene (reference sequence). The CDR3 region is CASSIQGGQPQHF. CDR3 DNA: TGTGCCAGTAGTATTCAGGGAGGACAGCCCCAGCATTTT.

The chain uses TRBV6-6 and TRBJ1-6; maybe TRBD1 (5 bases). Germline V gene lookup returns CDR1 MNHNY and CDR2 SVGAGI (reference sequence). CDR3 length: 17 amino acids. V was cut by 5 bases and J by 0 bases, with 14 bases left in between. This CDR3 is CASSRQGVGSYNSPLHF. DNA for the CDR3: TGTGCCAGCAGTCGACAAGGGGTCGGCTCCTATAATTCACCCCTCCACTTT.

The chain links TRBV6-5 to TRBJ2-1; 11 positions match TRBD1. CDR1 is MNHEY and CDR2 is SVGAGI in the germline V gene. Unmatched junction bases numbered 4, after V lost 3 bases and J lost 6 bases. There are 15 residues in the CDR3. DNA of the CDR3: TGTGCCAGCAGTTATGGGACAGGGGGTCTCAATGAGCAGTTCTTC. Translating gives CASSYGTGGLNEQFF.

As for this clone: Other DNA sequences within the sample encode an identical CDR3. CDR3 amino acids: CASSLVTGGNQPQHF. The CDR3 DNA reads as TGTGCCAGCAGCCTAGTTACAGGGGGCAATCAGCCCCAGCATTTT. This chain connects TRBV7-2 to TRBJ1-5; 7 bases align to TRBD1. Germline V gene lookup returns CDR1 SGHTA and CDR2 FQGNSA. V lost 5 bases, J lost 2 bases, and 6 bases stayed unmatched. CDR3 length: 15 amino acids.

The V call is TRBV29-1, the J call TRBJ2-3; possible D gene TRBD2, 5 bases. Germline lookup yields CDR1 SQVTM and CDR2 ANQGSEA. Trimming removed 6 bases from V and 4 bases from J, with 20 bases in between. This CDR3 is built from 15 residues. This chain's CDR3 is CSVPHTSGSSDTQYF. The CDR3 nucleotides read TGCAGCGTCCCCCACACCAGCGGTTCTTCAGATACGCAGTATTTT.

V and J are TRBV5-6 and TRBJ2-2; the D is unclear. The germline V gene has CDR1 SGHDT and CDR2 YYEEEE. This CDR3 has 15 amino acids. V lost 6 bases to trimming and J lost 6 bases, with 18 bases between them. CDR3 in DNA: TGTGCCAGCACCAACGGGTCCTCGCTCGCCGGGGAGCTGTTTTTT. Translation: CASTNGSSLAGELFF.

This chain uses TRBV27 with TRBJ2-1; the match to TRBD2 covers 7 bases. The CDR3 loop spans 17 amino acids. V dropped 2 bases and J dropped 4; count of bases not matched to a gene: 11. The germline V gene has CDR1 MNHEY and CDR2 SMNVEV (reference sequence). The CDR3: CASSLGGGASGYNEQFF. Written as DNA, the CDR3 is TGTGCCAGCAGTTTAGGGGGTGGGGCTAGCGGTTACAATGAGCAGTTCTTC.

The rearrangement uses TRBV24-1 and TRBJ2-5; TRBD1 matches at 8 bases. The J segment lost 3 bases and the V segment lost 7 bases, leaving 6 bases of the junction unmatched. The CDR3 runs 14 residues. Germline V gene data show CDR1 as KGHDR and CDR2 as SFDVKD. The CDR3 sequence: CATRGTTGEETQYF. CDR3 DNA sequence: TGTGCCACCAGGGGAACGACAGGGGAAGAGACCCAGTACTTC.

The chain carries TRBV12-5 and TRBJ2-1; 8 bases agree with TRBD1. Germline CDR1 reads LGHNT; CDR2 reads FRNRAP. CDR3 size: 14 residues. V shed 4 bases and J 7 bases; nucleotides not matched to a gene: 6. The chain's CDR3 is CASGSQGAGNEQFF. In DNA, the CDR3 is TGTGCTAGTGGTTCGCAGGGGGCGGGTAATGAGCAGTTCTTC.

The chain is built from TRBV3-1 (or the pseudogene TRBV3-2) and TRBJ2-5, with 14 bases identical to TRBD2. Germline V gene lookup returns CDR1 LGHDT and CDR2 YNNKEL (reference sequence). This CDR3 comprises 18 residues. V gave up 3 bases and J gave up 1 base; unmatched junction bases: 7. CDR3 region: CASSHPGLAGDPQETQYF. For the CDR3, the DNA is TGTGCCAGCAGCCACCCGGGACTAGCGGGAGATCCCCAAGAGACCCAGTACTTC.

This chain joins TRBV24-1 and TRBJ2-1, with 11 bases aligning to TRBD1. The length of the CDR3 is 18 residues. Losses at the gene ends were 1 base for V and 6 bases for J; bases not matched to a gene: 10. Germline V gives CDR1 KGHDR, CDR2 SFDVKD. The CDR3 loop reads CATSDLRVGTGGGNEQFF. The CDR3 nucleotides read TGTGCCACCAGTGATTTAAGGGTCGGGACAGGGGGGGGCAATGAGCAGTTCTTC.

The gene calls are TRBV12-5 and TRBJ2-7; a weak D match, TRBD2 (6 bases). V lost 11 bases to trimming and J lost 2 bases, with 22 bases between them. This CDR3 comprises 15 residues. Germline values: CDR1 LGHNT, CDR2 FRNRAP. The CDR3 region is CAPGEHFAIPYEQYV. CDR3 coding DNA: TGTGCTCCGGGGGAGCACTTCGCGATCCCCTACGAGCAGTACGTC.

The CDR3 protein is CASSIESGQGNGYTF. The CDR3 DNA follows: TGTGCCAGTAGTATCGAATCCGGACAGGGAAATGGCTACACCTTC. The J gene is TRBJ1-2, the V gene TRBV19, with 8 nucleotides matching TRBD1. The CDR3 loop spans 15 amino acids. Germline assignment: CDR1 LNHDA and CDR2 SQIVND (reference sequence). J lost 6 bases, V lost 3 bases, and 9 bases had no gene match.

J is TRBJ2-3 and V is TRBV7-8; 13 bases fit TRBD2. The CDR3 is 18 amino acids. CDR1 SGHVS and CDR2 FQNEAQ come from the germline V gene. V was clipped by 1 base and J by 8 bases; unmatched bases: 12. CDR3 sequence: CASSLVGGTSGNSGTQYF. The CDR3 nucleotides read TGTGCCAGCAGCTTAGTCGGCGGGACTAGCGGGAATTCGGGTACGCAGTATTTT.

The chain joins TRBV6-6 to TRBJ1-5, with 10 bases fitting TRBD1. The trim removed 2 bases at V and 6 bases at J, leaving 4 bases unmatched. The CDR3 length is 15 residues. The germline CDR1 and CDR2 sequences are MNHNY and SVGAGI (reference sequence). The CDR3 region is CASSYGTGAGQPQHF. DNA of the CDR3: TGTGCCAGCAGTTACGGGACAGGGGCGGGTCAGCCCCAGCATTTT.

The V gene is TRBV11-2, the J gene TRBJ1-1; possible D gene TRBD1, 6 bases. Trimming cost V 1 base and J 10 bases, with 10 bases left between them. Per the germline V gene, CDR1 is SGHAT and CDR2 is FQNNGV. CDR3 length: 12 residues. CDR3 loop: CASSLAQGTAFF. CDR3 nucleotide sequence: TGTGCCAGCAGCTTAGCCCAGGGGACAGCTTTCTTT.

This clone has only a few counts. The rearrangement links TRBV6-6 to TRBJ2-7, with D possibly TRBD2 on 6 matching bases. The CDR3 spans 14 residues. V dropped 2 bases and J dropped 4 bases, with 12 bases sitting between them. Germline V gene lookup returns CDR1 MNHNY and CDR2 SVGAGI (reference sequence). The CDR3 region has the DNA TGTGCCAGCAGTTACGGTAGCGGAGCTTACGAGCAGTACGTC. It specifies CASSYGSGAYEQYV.

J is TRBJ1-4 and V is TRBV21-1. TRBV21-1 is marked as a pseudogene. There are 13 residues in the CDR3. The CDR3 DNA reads TGTGCCAGCCATGGGGGGGTTAGTGAAAAACTGTTTTTT. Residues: CASHGGVSEKLFF.

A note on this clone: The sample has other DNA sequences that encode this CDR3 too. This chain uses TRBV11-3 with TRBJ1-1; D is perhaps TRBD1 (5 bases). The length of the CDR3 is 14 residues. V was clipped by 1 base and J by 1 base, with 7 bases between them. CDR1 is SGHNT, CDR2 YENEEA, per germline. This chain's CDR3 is CASSLVRGNTEAFF. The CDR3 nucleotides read TGTGCCAGCAGCTTAGTAAGGGGGAACACTGAAGCTTTCTTT.

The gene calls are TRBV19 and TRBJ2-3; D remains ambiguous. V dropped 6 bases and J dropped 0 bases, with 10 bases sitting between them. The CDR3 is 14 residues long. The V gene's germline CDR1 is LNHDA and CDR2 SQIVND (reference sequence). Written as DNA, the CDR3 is TGTGCCAGTAGCCGATCCAGGAGCACAGATACGCAGTATTTT. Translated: CASSRSRSTDTQYF.

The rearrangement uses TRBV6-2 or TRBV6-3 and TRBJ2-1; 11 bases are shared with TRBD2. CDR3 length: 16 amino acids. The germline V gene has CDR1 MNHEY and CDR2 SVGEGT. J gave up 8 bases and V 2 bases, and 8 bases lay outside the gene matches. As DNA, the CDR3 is TGTGCCAGCAGTTACGATCTAGCGGGAGGTGACTATGAGCAGTTCTTC. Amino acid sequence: CASSYDLAGGDYEQFF.

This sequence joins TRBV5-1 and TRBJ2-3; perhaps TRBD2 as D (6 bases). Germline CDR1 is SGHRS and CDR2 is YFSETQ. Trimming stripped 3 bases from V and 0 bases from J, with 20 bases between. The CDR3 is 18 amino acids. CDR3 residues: CASSSPRGRGSSTDTQYF. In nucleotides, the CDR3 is TGCGCCAGCAGCTCGCCGAGAGGGCGGGGCTCTAGCACAGATACGCAGTATTTT.

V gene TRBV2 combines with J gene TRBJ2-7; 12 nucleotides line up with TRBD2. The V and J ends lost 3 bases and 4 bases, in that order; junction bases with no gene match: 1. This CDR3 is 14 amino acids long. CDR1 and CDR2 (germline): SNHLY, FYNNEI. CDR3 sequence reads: CASSDLAGGYEQYV. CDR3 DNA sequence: TGTGCCAGCAGTGATCTAGCGGGAGGGTACGAGCAGTACGTC.

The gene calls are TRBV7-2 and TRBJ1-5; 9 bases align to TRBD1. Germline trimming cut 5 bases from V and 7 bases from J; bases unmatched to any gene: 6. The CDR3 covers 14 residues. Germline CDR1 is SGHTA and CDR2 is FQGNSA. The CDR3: CASSITGGRQPQHF. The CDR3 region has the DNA TGTGCCAGCAGCATCACAGGGGGCAGGCAGCCCCAGCATTTT.

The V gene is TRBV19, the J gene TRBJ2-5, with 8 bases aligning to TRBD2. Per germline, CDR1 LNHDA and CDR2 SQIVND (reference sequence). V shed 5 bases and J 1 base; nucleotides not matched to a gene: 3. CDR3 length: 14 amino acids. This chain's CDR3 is CASSPSGSQETQYF. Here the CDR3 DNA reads TGTGCCAGTAGTCCTAGCGGGTCCCAAGAGACCCAGTACTTC.

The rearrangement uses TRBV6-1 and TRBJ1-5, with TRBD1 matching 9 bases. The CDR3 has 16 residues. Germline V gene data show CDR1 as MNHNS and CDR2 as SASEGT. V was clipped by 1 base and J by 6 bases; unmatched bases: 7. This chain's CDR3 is CASSEGGTGYVQPQHF. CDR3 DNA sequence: TGTGCCAGCAGTGAAGGAGGGACAGGGTATGTTCAGCCCCAGCATTTT.